These 13 T cell receptor beta chains share one sample of origin, sequenced in a study of chemoradiotherapy in HPV16-positive cancers. Libraries were prepared by immunoSEQ multiplex PCR; TCRdb keeps only in-frame clonotypes and omits some of them. The data contain some 11,000 clones, over 75% of them singletons. This specimen was taken from a patient who underwent chemoradiotherapy. These receptors were obtained from a human donor with HPV-associated anogenital cancer.

The genes are TRBV6-5 and TRBJ1-2; D gene unclear. This CDR3 is built from 13 residues. The germline V gene encodes CDR1 MNHEY and CDR2 SVGAGI. Trimming left V 7 bases short and J 0 bases short, with 9 bases between. CDR3 protein: CASTLGTNYGYTF. The CDR3 DNA reads TGTGCCAGCACCCTGGGAACTAACTATGGCTACACCTTC.

V usage is TRBV28 and J usage is TRBJ1-1; TRBD1 matches at 9 bases. This CDR3 is 14 amino acids long. Unmatched junction bases numbered 7, after V lost 7 bases and J lost 4 bases. Germline values: CDR1 MDHEN, CDR2 SYDVKM. The CDR3 nucleotides read TGTGCCAGCAATAACAGGGGGCTTGGCACTGAAGCTTTCTTT. The encoded protein is CASNNRGLGTEAFF.

The chain joins TRBV19 to TRBJ1-1; maybe TRBD1 (5 bases). V shed 3 bases and J shed 4 bases, with 15 bases lying between them. The CDR3 runs 15 residues. Germline lookup yields CDR1 LNHDA and CDR2 SQIVND (reference sequence). The CDR3 is CASSIQGTRSTEAFF. The CDR3, as DNA: TGTGCCAGTAGTATCCAGGGAACCAGGAGCACTGAAGCTTTCTTT.

This chain joins TRBV30 and TRBJ1-1; 7 nucleotides align to TRBD1. Germline loops: CDR1 GTSNPN, CDR2 SVGIG (reference sequence). J gave up 11 bases and V 0 bases, and 9 bases lay outside the gene matches. The CDR3 runs 13 residues. Here the CDR3 DNA reads TGTGCCTGGAGTGTACGGCAGGGGGTTTCCGCTTTCTTT. Its translation: CAWSVRQGVSAFF.

This chain uses TRBV7-6 with TRBJ1-1, with D possibly TRBD1 on 6 matching bases. V lost 5 bases to trimming and J lost 8 bases, with 18 bases between them. CDR3 length equals 14 residues. Germline assignment: CDR1 SGHVS and CDR2 FNYEAQ. The CDR3 DNA sequence: TGTGCCAGCAGCCTTAGGTTGGACAGCCGGGAAGCTTTCTTT. It specifies CASSLRLDSREAFF.

This clone was seen just once. J is TRBJ2-2 and V is TRBV6-5, with 7 bases that match TRBD1. The V and J ends lost 7 bases and 5 bases, in that order; junction bases with no gene match: 7. The CDR3 length is 14 residues. Germline CDR1 is MNHEY and CDR2 is SVGAGI. CDR3 bases: TGTGCCAGCACCAGGGACAGATTGACCGGGGAGCTGTTTTTT. This translates into CASTRDRLTGELFF.

The CDR3 nucleotides read TGTGCCAGCAGCTTGAGAGGGTACACAGATACGCAGTATTTT. This gives the protein CASSLRGYTDTQYF. This chain uses TRBV9 with TRBJ2-3; maybe TRBD2 (5 bases). CDR1 and CDR2 from the germline V gene are SGDLS and YYNGEE. This CDR3 region has 14 residues. V dropped 4 bases and J dropped 2 bases, with 11 bases sitting between them.

The chain links TRBV12-5 to TRBJ1-5, with D unclear. Trimming took 2 bases from V and 10 from J, leaving 21 bases between them. Germline-derived CDR1 and CDR2 are LGHNT and FRNRAP. The CDR3 contains 16 residues. The CDR3 DNA follows: TGTGCTAGTGGTTTGTTAACTGGACGAGTTGTGGTTCCCCAGCATTTT. Encoded protein: CASGLLTGRVVVPQHF.

The chain joins TRBV6-1 to TRBJ1-4; TRBD1 matches 9 bases. CDR1 is MNHNS, CDR2 SASEGT, per germline. V was clipped by 6 bases and J by 4 bases; unmatched bases: 3. The CDR3 runs to 14 residues. Here the CDR3 reads CASRRTGDNEKLFF. CDR3 in DNA: TGTGCCAGCAGAAGGACAGGGGATAATGAAAAACTGTTTTTT.

The V gene is TRBV7-9, the J gene TRBJ2-1; 10 bases align to TRBD2. This CDR3 spans 16 amino acids. V shed 2 bases, J shed 2 bases, and the junction held 3 bases outside the gene matches. The germline V gene has CDR1 SEHNR and CDR2 FQNEAQ (reference sequence). CDR3 DNA: TGTGCCAGCAGCTTACTAAGCGGGGGGGCCTACAATGAGCAGTTCTTC. This gives the protein CASSLLSGGAYNEQFF.

The rearrangement links TRBV6-1 to TRBJ2-5; 9 bases match TRBD1. CDR3 size: 12 residues. Germline V gives CDR1 MNHNS, CDR2 SASEGT. Trimming cost V 4 bases and J 14 bases; bases outside gene matches: 8. The CDR3 DNA is TGTGCCAGCAGTGTAAGCCGGGACAGGGCTTACTTC. It specifies CASSVSRDRAYF.

This clone occurred a few times. The chain combines TRBV2 with TRBJ2-5, with D perhaps given as TRBD1 or TRBD2 (5 bases each). V was cut by 6 bases and J by 2 bases, with 10 bases left in between. In germline, CDR1 is SNHLY, CDR2 FYNNEI. The CDR3 has 13 amino acids. The CDR3: CASSRDGQETQYF. As DNA, the CDR3 is TGTGCCAGCAGCCGGGACGGTCAAGAGACCCAGTACTTC.

This chain links TRBV4-1 with TRBJ2-7; D remains ambiguous. In germline, CDR1 is MGHRA, CDR2 YSYEKL. The V and J ends lost 4 bases and 1 base respectively, with 11 bases between them. CDR3 size: 14 residues. The DNA of the CDR3 is TGCGCCAGCAGCCCCCGGACCGATTCCTACGAGCAGTACTTC. Protein product: CASSPRTDSYEQYF.